This T cell receptor beta chain stems from a study of PD-1 and CTLA-4 blockade in melanoma. Repertoires were generated with immunoSEQ multiplex PCR, while TCRdb's copy carries only in-frame clones and drops some. The sample carries about 16,000 clones, around 72% recorded once. The CDR3 is 15 residues long. The V and J ends lost 3 bases and 0 bases respectively, with 12 bases between them. Germline CDR1 is MGHRA and CDR2 is YSYEKL. The chain carries TRBV4-1 and TRBJ2-7; TRBD2 might be the D (6 bases). The starting material was CD8+ T cells from peripheral blood, obtained before anti-PD-1 treatment. The TCR comes from a human donor with melanoma. CDR3 bases: TGCGCCAGCAGCCAGCGGGGACCCAGCTCCTACGAGCAGTACTTC. Translation: CASSQRGPSSYEQYF.